The sample holds many counts of the clone carrying this TCR beta chain. Antigen unknown. The sample belongs to a study of T-cell reconstitution after alpha-beta-depleted transplantation in children. The TCRbeta library was prepared with unique molecular identifiers. TCRdb itself ran the PCR reads through MiXCR, one entry per CDR3 protein. Of roughly 200,000 distinct CDR3 sequences listed, about 7% are singletons. General study points: At the one-year point after transplant, T-cell counts and TCRbeta diversity were found to come mostly from T cells that had been newly produced.

V was clipped by 7 bases and J by 3 bases; unmatched bases: 9. The CDR3 spans 17 residues. CDR1 MDHEN and CDR2 SYDVKM come from the germline V gene. This clonotype was sampled from a boy younger than 10 with acute lymphoblastic leukemia, due to receive a stem cell transplant. This material consisted of PBMCs, taken before TCRalphabeta/CD19-depleted stem cell transplant. The V call is TRBV28, the J call TRBJ2-3; 14 nucleotides agree with TRBD2. The CDR3 here is CASKGTSGGYATDTQYF. The CDR3 DNA follows: TGTGCCAGCAAAGGGACTAGCGGGGGCTATGCAACAGATACGCAGTATTTT.